This T cell receptor (beta chain) was found in a study of identifying expanded T cells in peripheral blood. General study results and limits: Across healthy donors, higher total template counts meant significantly greater approximately two-week count variance. Technical replicates showed about 1.2 changed clones; approximately 2 weeks about 16; four weeks 19.

Collection occurred without any documented infections or immune events in donors. The CDR3 runs 15 residues. The V and J ends lost 2 bases and 3 bases respectively, with 13 bases between them. Per the germline V gene, CDR1 is MDHEN and CDR2 is SYDVKM. In the case of this clone: Its antigen remains unidentified.

Profiling relied on immunoSEQ multiplex PCR, and the TCRdb table lists in-frame clones only, not all of them. The table shows some 78,000 clones, with 84% occurring only once. The sequencing sample was made of blood. This TCR was sampled from a person between 18 and 70 years old in good health. This chain connects TRBV28 to TRBJ2-5; possibly TRBD1 or TRBD2 for D (5 bases each). CDR3 in amino acids: CASSLPGQDKETQYF. The CDR3 DNA sequence: TGTGCCAGCAGTTTACCGGGGCAGGATAAAGAGACCCAGTACTTC.